This passage covers 18 T cell receptor beta chains from one sample sequenced in a study of cytomegalovirus exposure and HLA in healthy donors. A multiplex PCR was run with 60 Vbeta primers and 13 Jbeta primers. TCRdb's table, derived via immunoSEQ multiplex PCR, lists solely in-frame clones and lacks some. The sample carries 200,000 to 250,000 clones, approximately 79% recorded once. Sequencing was performed on PBMCs. The receptors were gathered from a man aged 18 to 30 in good health and CMV-seronegative.

V usage is TRBV6-1 and J usage is TRBJ1-2, with TRBD1 matching over 10 bases. This CDR3 is built from 15 residues. Trimming cost V 6 bases and J 7 bases; bases outside gene matches: 11. Per the germline V gene, CDR1 is MNHNS and CDR2 is SASEGT. DNA for the CDR3: TGTGCCAGCAGAGCTCAGACAGGGGGCTTATCTGGCTACACCTTC. This codes for CASRAQTGGLSGYTF.

V and J are TRBV4-2 and TRBJ1-6; no clear D gene. Trimming pared 0 bases from V and 0 bases from J, leaving 15 bases between. The CDR3 has 19 residues. Germline V gene lookup returns CDR1 LGHNA and CDR2 YNFKEQ. In DNA, the CDR3 is TGTGCCAGCAGCCAAGATCCCCCCGGACTAAGCTCCTATAATTCACCCCTCCACTTT. Its translation is CASSQDPPGLSSYNSPLHF.

This rearrangement joins TRBV7-2 to TRBJ1-1; D gene uncertain. Germline V CDR1 and CDR2: SGHTA, FQGNSA. V was pared by 3 bases and J by 6 bases, with 5 bases between. The length of the CDR3 is 11 residues. CDR3 region: CASSLRSEAFF. The CDR3 coding sequence is TGTGCCAGCAGCTTGAGGTCTGAAGCTTTCTTT.

The chain combines TRBV7-9 with TRBJ2-2; 8 bases are a match to TRBD1. The ends lost 1 base at V and 1 base at J; junction bases unmatched: 8. This CDR3 region has 18 residues. The germline V gene has CDR1 SEHNR and CDR2 FQNEAQ (reference sequence). CDR3 region: CASSLGTTGAMNTGELFF. DNA of the CDR3: TGTGCCAGCAGCTTAGGGACGACAGGGGCTATGAACACCGGGGAGCTGTTTTTT.

The chain carries TRBV6-1 and TRBJ1-2; 8 bases map to TRBD1. The junction had 13 bases not matched to a gene; V was cut back by 4 bases and J by 0 bases. Looked up from germline, CDR1 is MNHNS and CDR2 is SASEGT. This CDR3 spans 18 amino acids. The CDR3 DNA follows: TGTGCCAGCAGTGGGGACAGGAATCCTGCGCTACCTAACTATGGCTACACCTTC. This encodes CASSGDRNPALPNYGYTF.

This clone was detected once. This rearrangement joins TRBV28 to TRBJ1-4; D ambiguous. V was shortened by 5 bases and J by 4 bases, with 17 bases between the two germline ends. The CDR3 spans 16 residues. Germline-derived CDR1 and CDR2 are MDHEN and SYDVKM. The CDR3 loop is CASSPYYTAGNEKLFF. The CDR3 bases are TGTGCCAGCAGTCCCTACTACACCGCCGGTAATGAAAAACTGTTTTTT.

This clone appeared a single time. The rearrangement links TRBV10-3 to TRBJ2-7; TRBD1 matches at 8 bases. Germline CDR1 is ENHRY and CDR2 is SYGVKD. V lost 5 bases and J lost 5; bases outside the gene matches: 5. The CDR3 has 13 amino acids. The CDR3 DNA sequence: TGTGCCATCAGTAGACAGGGGAGCGACGAGCAGTACTTC. This gives the protein CAISRQGSDEQYF.

This clone was seen a few times. The chain employs TRBV10-3 and TRBJ1-5; no clear D gene. Germline values: CDR1 ENHRY, CDR2 SYGVKD. V was shortened by 0 bases and J by 7 bases, with 10 bases between the two germline ends. The CDR3 extends over 14 amino acids. The CDR3 sequence: CAISESLEAQPQHF. The CDR3 bases are TGTGCCATCAGTGAGTCGTTGGAGGCCCAGCCCCAGCATTTT.

Only one count was recorded for this clone. The V call is TRBV7-9, the J call TRBJ2-6, with D possibly TRBD2 on 6 matching bases. The CDR3 extends over 13 amino acids. Trimming took off 11 bases at V and 3 bases at J, with 11 bases between the two ends. In germline, CDR1 is SEHNR, CDR2 FQNEAQ (reference sequence). The chain's CDR3 is CAFTGGGANVLTF. The CDR3 DNA is TGTGCCTTTACCGGGGGTGGGGCCAACGTCCTGACTTTC.

The chain links TRBV6-5 to TRBJ1-1; unclear D gene. V was clipped by 5 bases and J by 5 bases, with 12 bases between them. Germline V gives CDR1 MNHEY, CDR2 SVGAGI. The CDR3 has 13 amino acids. In DNA, the CDR3 is TGTGCCAGCAGTCTGCGGAGGGTTACTGAAGCTTTCTTT. As protein: CASSLRRVTEAFF.

The chain couples TRBV4-3 to TRBJ2-7; 10 nucleotides agree with TRBD2. CDR3 size: 15 residues. V lost 4 bases and J lost 3; bases outside the gene matches: 6. Germline CDR1 and CDR2: LGHNA and YSLEER. The chain's CDR3 is CASSRTLAGDYEQYF. CDR3 DNA: TGCGCCAGCAGCCGGACCCTAGCGGGGGACTACGAGCAGTACTTC.

The chain couples TRBV4-3 to TRBJ1-5; D uncertain. The CDR3 is 14 residues long. Germline CDR1 is LGHNA and CDR2 is YSLEER. V was shortened by 0 bases and J by 7 bases, with 10 bases between the two germline ends. CDR3 sequence: CASSQDSRPQPQHF. The CDR3 DNA reads as TGCGCCAGCAGCCAAGACTCCAGGCCCCAGCCCCAGCATTTT.

This chain joins TRBV10-3 and TRBJ1-1, with 7 nucleotides matching TRBD1. The germline gives CDR1 ENHRY, CDR2 SYGVKD. The CDR3 runs to 14 residues. The V and J ends lost 5 bases and 7 bases, in that order; junction bases with no gene match: 10. The CDR3 spells CAISRGTDSLEAFF. The CDR3 DNA reads as TGTGCCATCAGTCGGGGGACAGACTCTCTTGAAGCTTTCTTT.

The chain is built from TRBV18 and TRBJ2-2; TRBD1 aligns across 7 bases. Germline V CDR1 and CDR2: KGHSH, LQKENI. Losses at the gene ends were 2 bases for V and 0 bases for J; bases not matched to a gene: 9. CDR3 length: 18 amino acids. The CDR3 nucleotides read TGTGCCAGCTCACCAAAGTACAGGGGATATACGAACACCGGGGAGCTGTTTTTT. Its protein product is CASSPKYRGYTNTGELFF. Using reference TRBV18 and TRBJ2-2 for the parts outside the CDR3, the full variable domain is NAGVMQNPRHLVRRRGQEARLRCSPMKGHSHVYWYRQLPEEGLKFMVYLQKENIIDESGMPKERFSAEFPKEGPSILRIQQVVRGDSAAYFCASSPKYRGYTNTGELFFGEGSRLTVL.

This chain links TRBV7-2 with TRBJ2-5, with 9 bases fitting TRBD1. The CDR3 loop spans 15 amino acids. Germline assignment: CDR1 SGHTA and CDR2 FQGNSA. J lost 5 bases, V lost 4 bases, and 8 bases had no gene match. CDR3 coding DNA: TGTGCCAGCAGCTCCAGGAAACAGGGGGCCGAGACCCAGTACTTC. As protein: CASSSRKQGAETQYF.

The chain carries TRBV7-9 and TRBJ2-7; 7 nucleotides align to TRBD2. Germline CDR1 SEHNR, CDR2 FQNEAQ (reference sequence). The CDR3 covers 15 residues. V shed 5 bases, J shed 4 bases, and the junction held 11 bases outside the gene matches. For the CDR3, the DNA is TGTGCCAGCAGCGGGTTTGCGGGAGACCCATACGAGCAGTACTTC. Protein product: CASSGFAGDPYEQYF.

The chain has TRBV5-1 and TRBJ1-2; 7 bases agree with TRBD1. J gave up 1 base and V 4 bases, and 4 bases lay outside the gene matches. The length of the CDR3 is 14 residues. CDR1 and CDR2 from the germline V gene are SGHRS and YFSETQ. CDR3 nucleotides: TGCGCCAGCAGCGTCGGACAGGATAACTATGGCTACACCTTC. The encoded protein is CASSVGQDNYGYTF.

This clone was picked up a small number of times. The rearrangement links TRBV5-1 to TRBJ2-2; 11 positions agree with TRBD2. CDR1 and CDR2 (germline): SGHRS, YFSETQ. V lost 4 bases, J lost 1 base, and 3 bases stayed unmatched. The CDR3 length is 16 residues. The CDR3 spells CASSPTSGENTGELFF. Here the CDR3 DNA reads TGCGCCAGCAGCCCGACTAGCGGGGAGAACACCGGGGAGCTGTTTTTT.